The clone carrying this T cell receptor beta chain was seen repeatedly, ten times or more. Its antigen remains unknown. These data originate in a study of glioma-infiltrating T cells. Study findings and constraints: CDR3 overlap between tissue and blood was very small. Above-expected tissue-blood divergence occurred in all gliomas, most in low-grade ones. A blood CDR3 motif signature was depleted in highly divergent patients.

The CDR3 is 12 amino acids. The germline V gene encodes CDR1 SNHLY and CDR2 FYNNEI. V lost 7 bases to trimming and J lost 6 bases; unmatched junction nucleotides: 2. Using RNA template, CDR3s of TCR alpha and beta were amplified with iRepertoire arm-PCR. Tissue mRNA or PBMC total RNA, roughly 100-400 ng, went into one-step reverse transcription and amplification. TCRdb reprocessed the multiplex PCR reads with MiXCR, giving one entry per CDR3 protein. The sample lists 300,000 to 400,000 distinct CDR3 sequences, less than 50% occurring once. Sequencing was carried out using glioma tissue, nonneoplastic brain tissue, or PBMCs (not recorded which). The TCR was taken from a human donor with low-grade glioma or glioblastoma, undergoing nonglioma brain surgery, or in good health (not recorded which). This rearrangement joins TRBV2 to TRBJ1-2; 10 nucleotides agree with TRBD1. Here the CDR3 DNA reads TGTGCCAGCACCGGGACAGGGGATGGCTACACCTTC. Translating it yields CASTGTGDGYTF.